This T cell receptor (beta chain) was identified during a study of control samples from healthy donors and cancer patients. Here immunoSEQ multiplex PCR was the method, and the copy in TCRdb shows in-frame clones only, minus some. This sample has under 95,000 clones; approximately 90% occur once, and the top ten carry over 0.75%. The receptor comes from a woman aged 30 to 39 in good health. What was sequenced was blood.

The CDR3 spells CASRRGNTEAFF. Here the CDR3 DNA reads TGTGCCAGCCGGAGGGGGAACACTGAAGCTTTCTTT. The gene calls are TRBV6-5 and TRBJ1-1, with D perhaps TRBD1 (5 bases). Trimming pared 8 bases from V and 1 base from J, leaving 8 bases between. The CDR3 covers 12 residues. The germline V gene encodes CDR1 MNHEY and CDR2 SVGAGI.